The 21 T cell receptor beta chains below were found in one sample sequenced in a study of blood T cell repertoires in COVID-19. The repertoire was sequenced with immunoSEQ multiplex PCR; TCRdb's copy has only in-frame clones and lacks some. The repertoire holds about 150,000 clones, with about 89% as singletons. Source material: peripheral blood. Every receptor here comes from a man aged 50 to 60 with acute or convalescent COVID-19.

The chain recombines TRBV28 with TRBJ1-2; possibly TRBD1 for D (6 bases). Germline V lookup: CDR1 MDHEN, CDR2 SYDVKM. This CDR3 is 13 amino acids long. The V gene lost 6 bases and the J gene lost 7 bases, with 15 bases spanning the gap. The CDR3 sequence is CASRLRGSGGYTF. The CDR3 nucleotides are TGTGCCAGCAGACTCAGGGGTTCGGGTGGCTACACCTTC.

The chain is built from TRBV5-1 and TRBJ2-1, with 7 bases fitting TRBD1. There are 14 residues in the CDR3. In germline, CDR1 is SGHRS, CDR2 YFSETQ. V lost 5 bases, J lost 5 bases, and 7 bases stayed unmatched. The CDR3 here is CASRTHRGNNEQFF. CDR3 DNA: TGCGCCAGCAGGACTCACAGGGGAAACAATGAGCAGTTCTTC.

This rearrangement joins TRBV5-1 to TRBJ2-2, with a weak D call TRBD1 (5 bases). V lost 4 bases and J lost 1, with 14 bases in between. The CDR3 totals 16 residues. Germline-derived CDR1 and CDR2 are SGHRS and YFSETQ. Here the CDR3 DNA reads TGCGCCAGCAGCCGCCAGACAGTCGGGAACACCGGGGAGCTGTTTTTT. Residues: CASSRQTVGNTGELFF.

The V and J genes are TRBV6-6 and TRBJ2-5; weak D call: TRBD2 (6 bases). There are 15 residues in the CDR3. V gave up 0 bases and J gave up 2 bases, with 10 bases separating them. Germline V gene lookup returns CDR1 MNHNY and CDR2 SVGAGI (reference sequence). The CDR3 region has the DNA TGTGCCAGCAGTTACTCCTGGGACTTACAAGAGACCCAGTACTTC. Amino acids: CASSYSWDLQETQYF.

The V call is TRBV5-1, the J call TRBJ2-5; TRBD2 might be the D (6 bases). Trimming took off 1 base at V and 5 bases at J, with 15 bases between the two ends. CDR3 length equals 15 residues. CDR1 and CDR2 from the germline V gene are SGHRS and YFSETQ. The CDR3 DNA follows: TGCGCCAGCAGCTTGTCGGGCCCCGGAGGGGAGACCCAGTACTTC. Amino acids: CASSLSGPGGETQYF.

The chain joins TRBV19 to TRBJ2-1; 10 bases fit TRBD2. Germline assignment: CDR1 LNHDA and CDR2 SQIVND (reference sequence). CDR3 length equals 17 residues. With V trimmed by 6 bases and J by 9 bases, 17 bases remained unmatched. CDR3 nucleotides: TGTGCCAGTAGCCCGCCCTTCCAAGCGGGGGGGCCCCGTGAGCAGTTCTTC. It translates to CASSPPFQAGGPREQFF.

V and J are TRBV3-1 (or the pseudogene TRBV3-2) and TRBJ2-5; 14 nucleotides agree with TRBD2. J was trimmed by 6 bases and V by 4 bases; bases with no gene match: 4. This CDR3 region has 15 residues. CDR1 is LGHDT and CDR2 is YNNKEL in the germline V gene (reference sequence). The CDR3 loop is CASSPGLAGEQTQYF. CDR3 nucleotide sequence: TGTGCCAGCAGCCCGGGACTAGCGGGAGAGCAGACCCAGTACTTC.

This chain links TRBV20-1 with TRBJ2-7; 9 bases are shared with TRBD2. CDR1 and CDR2 from the germline V gene are DFQATT and SNEGSKA (reference sequence). The length of the CDR3 is 14 residues. Trimming at V came to 3 bases and at J to 0 bases, leaving 3 bases not matched to a gene. For the CDR3, the DNA is TGCAGTGCTAGTATTAGCGGGAGCTCCTACGAGCAGTACTTC. It is translated as CSASISGSSYEQYF.

The CDR3 nucleotides are TGTGCCAGCGCCGCTGGGGGCAGGGGGGAACCTGGCTACACCTTC. Its translation: CASAAGGRGEPGYTF. The chain recombines TRBV5-4 with TRBJ1-2; 7 nucleotides match TRBD1. The CDR3 contains 15 residues. The V gene's germline CDR1 is SGHNT and CDR2 YYREEE (reference sequence). V lost 7 bases and J lost 7; bases outside the gene matches: 16.

The chain has TRBV7-3 and TRBJ2-1, with D possibly TRBD1 on 6 matching bases. V was pared by 5 bases and J by 5 bases, with 16 bases between. The CDR3 sequence is 15 residues long. Germline CDR1 reads SGHTA; CDR2 reads FQGTGA. Here the CDR3 reads CASSPDSVTHNEQFF. The CDR3 coding sequence is TGTGCCAGCAGCCCGGACAGTGTTACCCACAATGAGCAGTTCTTC.

The chain carries TRBV14 and TRBJ2-1, with TRBD2 matching over 10 bases. Germline CDR1 reads SGHDN; CDR2 reads FVKESK. The trim removed 0 bases at V and 4 bases at J, leaving 6 bases unmatched. The CDR3 contains 17 residues. The CDR3 DNA follows: TGTGCCAGCAGCCAAGAAGGAGCGGGGGGGCCTTACAATGAGCAGTTCTTC. Protein sequence: CASSQEGAGGPYNEQFF.

The rearrangement joins TRBV5-5 to TRBJ1-5; a possible D gene is TRBD1 (5 bases). V lost 4 bases and J 0 bases, leaving 11 bases between the germline ends. CDR3 size: 15 residues. CDR1 SGHKS and CDR2 YYEKEE come from the germline V gene (reference sequence). As DNA, the CDR3 is TGTGCCAGCAGCCTCAGGGTTAATAGCAATCAGCCCCAGCATTTT. Protein: CASSLRVNSNQPQHF.

The chain links TRBV19 to TRBJ2-1; D may be TRBD2 (6 bases). The length of the CDR3 is 16 residues. Trimming removed 3 bases at V and 0 bases at J, with 12 bases between. Germline-derived CDR1 and CDR2 are LNHDA and SQIVND (reference sequence). CDR3 nucleotide sequence: TGTGCCAGTAGTATGGGGCTAGCGAGCTCCTACAATGAGCAGTTCTTC. Residues: CASSMGLASSYNEQFF. Supplemented by reference TRBV19 and TRBJ2-1, the full variable domain reads DGGITQSPKYLFRKEGQNVTLSCEQNLNHDAMYWYRQDPGQGLRLIYYSQIVNDFQKGDIAEGYSVSREKKESFPLTVTSAQKNPTAFYLCASSMGLASSYNEQFFGPGTRLTVL.

The chain joins TRBV5-1 to TRBJ1-6; no firm D call. V was clipped by 2 bases and J by 0 bases, with 9 bases between them. The V gene's germline CDR1 is SGHRS and CDR2 YFSETQ. The length of the CDR3 is 16 residues. The CDR3 region is CASSLDPSSYNSPLHF. In DNA, the CDR3 is TGCGCCAGCAGCTTAGACCCTAGCTCCTATAATTCACCCCTCCACTTT.

The chain is built from TRBV7-6 and TRBJ2-5; 8 bases map to TRBD2. The V gene's germline CDR1 is SGHVS and CDR2 FNYEAQ. The CDR3 totals 15 residues. Trimming at V came to 5 bases and at J to 1 base, leaving 6 bases not matched to a gene. In DNA form, the CDR3 reads TGTGCCAGCAGCGAAATACTAGCGGCCCAAGAGACCCAGTACTTC. This sequence encodes CASSEILAAQETQYF.

The CDR3 nucleotides are TGTGCCAGCAGTGAACACTCTGACTTAAGAGAAAATTCACCCCTCCACTTT. Translated, it gives CASSEHSDLRENSPLHF. The chain recombines TRBV6-1 with TRBJ1-6, with D hard to call. This CDR3 region has 17 residues. The V end was cut by 2 bases, the J end by 7 bases, with 18 bases between. CDR1 is MNHNS and CDR2 is SASEGT in the germline V gene.

The chain uses TRBV20-1 and TRBJ2-7; possible D gene TRBD1, 6 bases. V was cut by 7 bases and J by 4 bases, with 11 bases left in between. CDR3 size: 11 residues. Germline-derived CDR1 and CDR2 are DFQATT and SNEGSKA (reference sequence). For the CDR3, the DNA is TGCAGTGGGGGGCCCGTATACGAGCAGTACTTC. It translates to CSGGPVYEQYF.

This rearrangement joins TRBV5-5 to TRBJ1-2, with TRBD1 as a possible D gene (5 bases). This CDR3 is built from 13 residues. The germline V and J ends were trimmed by 4 bases and 8 bases, with 15 bases remaining between them. Germline CDR1 SGHKS, CDR2 YYEKEE (reference sequence). CDR3 loop: CASSPQGPHGYTF. The DNA of the CDR3 is TGTGCCAGCAGCCCCCAGGGCCCCCACGGCTACACCTTC.

V and J are TRBV7-9 and TRBJ1-1, with 9 bases matching TRBD1. Germline lookup yields CDR1 SEHNR and CDR2 FQNEAQ (reference sequence). Unmatched junction bases numbered 4, after V lost 0 bases and J lost 2 bases. The CDR3 consists of 16 residues. The DNA for the CDR3 is TGTGCCAGCAGCTTAGCGAGGGACAGGGCCAACACTGAAGCTTTCTTT. Its protein is CASSLARDRANTEAFF.

This chain links TRBV30 with TRBJ1-3; maybe TRBD1 (5 bases). The CDR3 extends over 13 amino acids. With 2 bases removed from V and 3 bases from J, the gap between germline ends came to 8 bases. Germline V CDR1 and CDR2: GTSNPN, SVGIG (reference sequence). In DNA form, the CDR3 reads TGTGCCTGGAGTTGGCAGGGTGGAAACACCATATATTTT. Translated, it gives CAWSWQGGNTIYF.

The gene calls are TRBV7-3 and TRBJ1-1; D ambiguous. Between the trimmed V and J ends, which lost 5 bases and 3 bases, there was a span of 10 bases. In germline, CDR1 is SGHTA, CDR2 FQGTGA. CDR3 size: 13 residues. The CDR3 nucleotides are TGTGCCAGCAGCCCTAACGGGTACACTGAAGCTTTCTTT. Protein sequence: CASSPNGYTEAFF.